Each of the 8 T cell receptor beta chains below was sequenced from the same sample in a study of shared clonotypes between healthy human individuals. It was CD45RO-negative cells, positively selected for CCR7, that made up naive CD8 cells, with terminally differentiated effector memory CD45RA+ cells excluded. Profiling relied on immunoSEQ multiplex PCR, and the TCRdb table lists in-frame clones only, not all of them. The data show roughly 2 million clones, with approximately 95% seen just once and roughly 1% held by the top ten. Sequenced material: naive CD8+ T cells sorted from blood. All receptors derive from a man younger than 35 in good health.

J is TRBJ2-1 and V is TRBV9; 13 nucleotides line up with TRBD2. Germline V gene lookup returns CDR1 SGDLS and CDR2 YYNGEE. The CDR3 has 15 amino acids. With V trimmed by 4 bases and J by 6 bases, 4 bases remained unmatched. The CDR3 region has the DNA TGTGCCAGCAGCACTAGCGGGGGGGCCTTCAATGAGCAGTTCTTC. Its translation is CASSTSGGAFNEQFF.

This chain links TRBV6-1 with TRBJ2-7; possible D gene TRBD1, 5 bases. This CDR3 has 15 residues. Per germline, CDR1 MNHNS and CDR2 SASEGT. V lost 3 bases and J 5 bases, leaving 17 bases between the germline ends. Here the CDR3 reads CASSDKGRNLHEQYF. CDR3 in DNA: TGTGCCAGCAGTGATAAGGGGCGCAACCTCCACGAGCAGTACTTC.

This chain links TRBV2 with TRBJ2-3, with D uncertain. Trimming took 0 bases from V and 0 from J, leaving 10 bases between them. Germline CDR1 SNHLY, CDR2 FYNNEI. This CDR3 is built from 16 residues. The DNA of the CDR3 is TGTGCCAGCAGTGAAGCGGGCAGGACGAGCACAGATACGCAGTATTTT. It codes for CASSEAGRTSTDTQYF.

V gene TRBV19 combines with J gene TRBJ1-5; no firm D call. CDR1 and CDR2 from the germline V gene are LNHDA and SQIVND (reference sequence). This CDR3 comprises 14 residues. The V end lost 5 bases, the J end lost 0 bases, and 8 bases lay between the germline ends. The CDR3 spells CASSPYTSNQPQHF. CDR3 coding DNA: TGTGCCAGTAGTCCCTACACTAGCAATCAGCCCCAGCATTTT.

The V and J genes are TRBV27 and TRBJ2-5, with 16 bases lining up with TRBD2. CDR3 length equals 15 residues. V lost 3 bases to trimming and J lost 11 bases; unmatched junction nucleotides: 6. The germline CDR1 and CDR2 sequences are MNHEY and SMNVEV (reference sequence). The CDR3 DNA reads TGTGCCAGCAGTTTTGGGGGACTAGCGGGAGGGGTGCAGTACTTC. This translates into CASSFGGLAGGVQYF.

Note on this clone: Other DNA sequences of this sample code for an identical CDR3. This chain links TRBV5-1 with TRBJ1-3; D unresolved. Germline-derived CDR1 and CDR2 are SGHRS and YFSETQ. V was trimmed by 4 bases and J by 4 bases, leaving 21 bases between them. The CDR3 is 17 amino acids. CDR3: CASSPQPAATLGNTIYF. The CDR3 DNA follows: TGCGCCAGCAGCCCCCAACCCGCAGCAACGCTGGGAAACACCATATATTTT.

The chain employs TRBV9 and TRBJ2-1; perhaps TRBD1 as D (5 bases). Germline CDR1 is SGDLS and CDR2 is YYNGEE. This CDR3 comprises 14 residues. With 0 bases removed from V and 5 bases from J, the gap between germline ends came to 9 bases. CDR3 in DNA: TGTGCCAGCAGCGTAGGCTGGACAAACAATGAGCAGTTCTTC. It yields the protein CASSVGWTNNEQFF. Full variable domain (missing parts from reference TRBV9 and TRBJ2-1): DSGVTQTPKHLITATGQRVTLRCSPRSGDLSVYWYQQSLDQGLQFLIQYYNGEERAKGNILERFSAQQFPDLHSELNLSSLELGDSALYFCASSVGWTNNEQFFGPGTRLTVL.

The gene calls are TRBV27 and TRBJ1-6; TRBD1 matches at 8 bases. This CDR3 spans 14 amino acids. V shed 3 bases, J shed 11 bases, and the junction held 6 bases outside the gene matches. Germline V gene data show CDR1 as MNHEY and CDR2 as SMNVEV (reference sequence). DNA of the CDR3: TGTGCCAGCAGTTTTGACAGGGGAGGAACACCCCTCCACTTT. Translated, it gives CASSFDRGGTPLHF.